This T cell receptor beta chain was identified during a study of CD8 T cells in Susac syndrome. The multiple sclerosis control cohort comprised treatment-naive individuals presenting with stable or active relapsing-remitting disease. Study results and caveats: The relatively small number of individuals in the TCR sequencing and HLA analysis was acknowledged by the study.

RNA, at about 0.45 to 1 ug, was reverse transcribed with random hexamers. TCRdb fed the immunoSEQ multiplex PCR reads into MiXCR, producing one record per CDR3 protein. The sample records some 300,000 distinct CDR3 sequences, roughly 81% being singletons. About this clonotype: No antigen is known for it.

Germline lookup yields CDR1 MDHEN and CDR2 SYDVKM. CDR3 length equals 13 residues. V was shortened by 2 bases and J by 9 bases, with 11 bases between the two germline ends. The clonotype was recovered from a human donor with multiple sclerosis. This chain uses TRBV28 with TRBJ2-1, with a weak D call TRBD1 (6 bases). Sequencing used CD8+ T cells from PBMCs. CDR3 sequence reads: CASSLLEGGEQFF. CDR3 bases: TGTGCCAGCAGTTTACTAGAAGGGGGTGAGCAGTTCTTC.